The source of this TCR beta chain is a study of regulatory T cells in long-lasting Graves disease. The CDR3 has 18 amino acids. The germline gives CDR1 LNHDA, CDR2 SQIVND (reference sequence). The junction had 11 bases not matched to a gene; V was cut back by 0 bases and J by 4 bases. Points from the study as a whole: Persistent disease samples used TRBV28, TRBJ1-2 and TRBJ2-5 preferentially.

CDR3 regions were amplified by Arm-PCR using iRepertoire HTBI primers to build TCR beta libraries. TCRdb called the multiplex PCR reads again in MiXCR, with one record for every CDR3 protein. This table has hundreds of thousands of distinct CDR3 sequences, around 21% appearing once. The time point denotes: persistent/refractory GD, antithyroid drugs over 5 years with positive TRAb. Extracted RNA from PBMCs served as the source of the TCR library. As concerns this clonotype: Its matching antigen is unknown.

The J gene is TRBJ1-5, the V gene TRBV19; the match to TRBD1 covers 8 bases. The source material was peripheral blood mononuclear cells (PBMCs), sampled when the disease was refractory, from a patient treated with antithyroid drugs. This receptor was taken from a female donor with Graves disease. The CDR3 protein is CASSIDRDQGAWNQPQHF. The CDR3 DNA is TGTGCCAGTAGTATAGACCGGGATCAGGGGGCCTGGAATCAGCCCCAGCATTTT.